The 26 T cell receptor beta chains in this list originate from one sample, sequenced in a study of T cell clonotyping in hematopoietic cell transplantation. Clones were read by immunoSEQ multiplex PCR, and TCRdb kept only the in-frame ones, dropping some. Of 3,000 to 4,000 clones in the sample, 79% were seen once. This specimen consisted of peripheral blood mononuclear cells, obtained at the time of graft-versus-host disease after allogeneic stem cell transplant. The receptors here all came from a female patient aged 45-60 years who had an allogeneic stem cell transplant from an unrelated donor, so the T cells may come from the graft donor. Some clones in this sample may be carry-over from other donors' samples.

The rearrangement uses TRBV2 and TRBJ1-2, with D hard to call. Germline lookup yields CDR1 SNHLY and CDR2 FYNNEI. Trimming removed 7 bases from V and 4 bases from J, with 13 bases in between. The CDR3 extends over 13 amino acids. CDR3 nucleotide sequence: TGTGCCAGCACCGCGGGTGTCGCCTATGGCTACACCTTC. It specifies CASTAGVAYGYTF.

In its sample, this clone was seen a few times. The CDR3 sequence: CASTATGTIYGSTEKLFF. CDR3 DNA: TGTGCCAGTACCGCAACGGGGACAATATATGGAAGTACTGAAAAACTGTTTTTT. This sequence joins TRBV19 and TRBJ1-4; weak D call: TRBD1 (6 bases). CDR3 size: 18 residues. Per the germline V gene, CDR1 is LNHDA and CDR2 is SQIVND (reference sequence). Trimming took 7 bases from V and 7 from J, leaving 28 bases between them.

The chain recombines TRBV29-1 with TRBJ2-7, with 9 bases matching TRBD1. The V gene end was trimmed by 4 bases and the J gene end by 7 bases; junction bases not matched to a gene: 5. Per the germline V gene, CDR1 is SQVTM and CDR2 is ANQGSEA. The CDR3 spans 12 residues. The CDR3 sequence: CSVVQGAQEQYF. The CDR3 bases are TGCAGCGTTGTACAGGGGGCGCAAGAGCAGTACTTC.

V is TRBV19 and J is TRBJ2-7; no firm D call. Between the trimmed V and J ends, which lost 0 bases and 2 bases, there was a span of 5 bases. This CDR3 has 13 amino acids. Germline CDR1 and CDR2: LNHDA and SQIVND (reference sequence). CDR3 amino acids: CASSIDPTYEQYF. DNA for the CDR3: TGTGCCAGTAGTATAGATCCCACCTACGAGCAGTACTTC.

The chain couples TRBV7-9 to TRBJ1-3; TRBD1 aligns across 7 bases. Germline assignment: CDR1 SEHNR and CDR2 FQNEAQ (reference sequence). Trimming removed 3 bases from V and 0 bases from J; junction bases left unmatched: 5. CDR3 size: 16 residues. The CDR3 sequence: CASSLGQSHSGNTIYF. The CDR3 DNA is TGTGCCAGCAGCTTGGGACAGAGCCACTCTGGAAACACCATATATTTT.

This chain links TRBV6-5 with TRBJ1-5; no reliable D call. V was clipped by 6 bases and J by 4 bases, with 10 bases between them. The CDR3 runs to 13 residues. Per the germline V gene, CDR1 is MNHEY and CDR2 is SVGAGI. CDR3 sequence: CASSSQENQPQHF. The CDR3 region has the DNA TGTGCCAGCAGCAGTCAGGAAAATCAGCCCCAGCATTTT.

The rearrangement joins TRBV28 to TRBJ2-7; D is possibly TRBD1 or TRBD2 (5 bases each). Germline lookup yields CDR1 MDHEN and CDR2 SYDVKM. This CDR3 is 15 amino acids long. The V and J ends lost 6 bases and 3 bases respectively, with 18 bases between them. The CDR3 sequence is CASSIGGSGNYEQYF. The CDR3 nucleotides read TGTGCCAGCAGCATAGGCGGGTCAGGGAACTACGAGCAGTACTTC.

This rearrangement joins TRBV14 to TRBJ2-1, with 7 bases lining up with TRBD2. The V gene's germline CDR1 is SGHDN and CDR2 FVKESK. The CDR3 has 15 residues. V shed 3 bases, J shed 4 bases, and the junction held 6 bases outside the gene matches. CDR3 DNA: TGTGCCAGCAGCCATCCAGACGGGGGGTACAATGAGCAGTTCTTC. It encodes CASSHPDGGYNEQFF.

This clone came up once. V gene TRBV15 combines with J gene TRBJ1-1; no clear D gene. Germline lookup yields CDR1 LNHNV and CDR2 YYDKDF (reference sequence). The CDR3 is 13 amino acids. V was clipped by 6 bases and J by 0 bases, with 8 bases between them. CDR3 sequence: CATRSDLNTEAFF. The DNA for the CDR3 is TGTGCCACCAGATCGGACCTGAACACTGAAGCTTTCTTT.

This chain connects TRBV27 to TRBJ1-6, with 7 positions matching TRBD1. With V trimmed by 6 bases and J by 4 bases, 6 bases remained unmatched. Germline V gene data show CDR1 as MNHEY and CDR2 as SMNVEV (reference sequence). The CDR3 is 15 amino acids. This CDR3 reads CASRPGTAYNSPLHF. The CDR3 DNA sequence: TGTGCCAGCAGACCCGGGACAGCTTATAATTCACCCCTCCACTTT.

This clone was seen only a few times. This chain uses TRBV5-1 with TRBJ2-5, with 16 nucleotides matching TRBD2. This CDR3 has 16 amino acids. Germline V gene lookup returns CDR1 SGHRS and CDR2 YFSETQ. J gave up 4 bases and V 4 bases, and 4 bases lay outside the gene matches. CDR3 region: CASSPGLAGGRETQYF. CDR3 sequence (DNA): TGCGCCAGCAGCCCGGGACTAGCGGGAGGGCGAGAGACCCAGTACTTC.

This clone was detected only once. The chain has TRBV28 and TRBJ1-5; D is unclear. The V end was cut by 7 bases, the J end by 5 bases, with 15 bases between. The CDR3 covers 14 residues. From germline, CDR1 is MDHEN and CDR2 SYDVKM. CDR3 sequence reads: CASKLAREYQPQHF. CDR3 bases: TGTGCCAGCAAGTTGGCACGGGAATATCAGCCCCAGCATTTT.

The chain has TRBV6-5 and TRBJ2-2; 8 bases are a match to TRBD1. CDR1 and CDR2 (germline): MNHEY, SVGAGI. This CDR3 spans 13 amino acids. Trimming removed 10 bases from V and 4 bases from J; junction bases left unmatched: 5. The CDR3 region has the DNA TGTGCCACCCGGACAGGGTCCACCGGGGAGCTGTTTTTT. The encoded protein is CATRTGSTGELFF.

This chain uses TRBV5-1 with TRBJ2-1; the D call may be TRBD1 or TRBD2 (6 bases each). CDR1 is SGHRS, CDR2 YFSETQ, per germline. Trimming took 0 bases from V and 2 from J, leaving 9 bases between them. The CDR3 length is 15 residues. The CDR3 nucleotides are TGCGCCAGCAGCTTGGAGGGGGAGGCCTACAATGAGCAGTTCTTC. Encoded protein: CASSLEGEAYNEQFF.

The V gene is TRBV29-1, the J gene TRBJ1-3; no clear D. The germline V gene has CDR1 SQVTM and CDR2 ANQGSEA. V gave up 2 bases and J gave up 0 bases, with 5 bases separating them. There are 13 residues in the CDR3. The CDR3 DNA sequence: TGCAGCGTTGAACAGAACTCTGGAAACACCATATATTTT. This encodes CSVEQNSGNTIYF.

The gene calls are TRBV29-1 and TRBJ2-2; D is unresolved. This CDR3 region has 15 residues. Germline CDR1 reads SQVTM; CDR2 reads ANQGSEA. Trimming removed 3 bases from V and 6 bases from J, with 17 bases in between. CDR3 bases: TGCAGCGTTGAGGGTAGAGCGTTTGGGGCCGGGGAGCTGTTTTTT. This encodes CSVEGRAFGAGELFF.

CDR3 DNA: TGTGCCAGCAGCTTGGGCGTGGTTGGGGAGACCCAGTACTTC. It is translated as CASSLGVVGETQYF. The chain joins TRBV7-7 to TRBJ2-5; no firm D call. V was pared by 3 bases and J by 5 bases, with 13 bases between. The germline CDR1 and CDR2 sequences are SSHAT and FNYEAQ (reference sequence). The CDR3 covers 14 residues.

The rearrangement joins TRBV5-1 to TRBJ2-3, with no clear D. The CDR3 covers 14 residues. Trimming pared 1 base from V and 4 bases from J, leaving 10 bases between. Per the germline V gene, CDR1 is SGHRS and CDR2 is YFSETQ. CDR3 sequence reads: CASSLYAIPDTQYF. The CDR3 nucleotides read TGCGCCAGCAGCTTGTATGCAATTCCAGATACGCAGTATTTT.

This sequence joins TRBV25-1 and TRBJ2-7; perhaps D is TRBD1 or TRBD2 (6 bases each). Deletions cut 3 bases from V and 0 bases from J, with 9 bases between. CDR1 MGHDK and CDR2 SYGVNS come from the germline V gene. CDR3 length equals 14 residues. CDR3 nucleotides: TGTGCCAGCAGTGACAGGGGAGGCTCCTACGAGCAGTACTTC. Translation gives CASSDRGGSYEQYF.

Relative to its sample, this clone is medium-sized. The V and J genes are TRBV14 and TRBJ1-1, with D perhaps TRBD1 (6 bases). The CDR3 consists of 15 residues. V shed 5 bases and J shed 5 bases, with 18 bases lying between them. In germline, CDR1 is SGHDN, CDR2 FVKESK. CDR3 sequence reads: CASSEGGAMATEAFF. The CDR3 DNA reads TGTGCCAGCAGCGAAGGGGGGGCTATGGCGACTGAAGCTTTCTTT.

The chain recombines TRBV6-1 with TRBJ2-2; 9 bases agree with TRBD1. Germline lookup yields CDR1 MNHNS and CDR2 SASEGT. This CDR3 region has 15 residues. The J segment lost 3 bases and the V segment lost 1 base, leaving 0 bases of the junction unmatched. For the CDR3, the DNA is TGTGCCAGCAGTGAAGGGACAGGGGACACCGGGGAGCTGTTTTTT. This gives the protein CASSEGTGDTGELFF.

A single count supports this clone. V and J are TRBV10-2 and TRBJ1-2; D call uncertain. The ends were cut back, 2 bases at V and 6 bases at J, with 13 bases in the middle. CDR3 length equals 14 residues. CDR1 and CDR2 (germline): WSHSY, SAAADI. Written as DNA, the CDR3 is TGCGCCAGCAGTGAGCGGGCTAGGCAAGATGGCTACACCTTC. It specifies CASSERARQDGYTF.

The CDR3 coding sequence is TGTGCCAGCAGTTCGGAGGACATCTCTACGCAGTATTTT. Its protein product is CASSSEDISTQYF. The chain employs TRBV7-2 and TRBJ2-3, with D possibly called TRBD1 or TRBD2 (5 bases each). Per germline, CDR1 SGHTA and CDR2 FQGNSA. The CDR3 covers 13 residues. V was trimmed by 6 bases and J by 8 bases, leaving 15 bases between them. The full variable domain, in which reference TRBV7-2 and TRBJ2-3 provide the parts outside the CDR3, is GAGVSQSPSNKVTEKGKDVELRCDPISGHTALYWYRQSLGQGLEFLIYFQGNSAPDKSGLPSDRFSAERTGGSVSTLTIQRTQQEDSAVYLCASSSEDISTQYFGPGTRLTVL.

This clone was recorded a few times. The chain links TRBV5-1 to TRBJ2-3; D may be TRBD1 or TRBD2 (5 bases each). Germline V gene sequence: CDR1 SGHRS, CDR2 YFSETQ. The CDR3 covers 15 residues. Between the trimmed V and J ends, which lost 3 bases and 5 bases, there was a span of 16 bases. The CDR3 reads CASSYGAAGKDTQYF. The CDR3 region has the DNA TGCGCCAGCAGCTACGGGGCGGCCGGTAAAGATACGCAGTATTTT.

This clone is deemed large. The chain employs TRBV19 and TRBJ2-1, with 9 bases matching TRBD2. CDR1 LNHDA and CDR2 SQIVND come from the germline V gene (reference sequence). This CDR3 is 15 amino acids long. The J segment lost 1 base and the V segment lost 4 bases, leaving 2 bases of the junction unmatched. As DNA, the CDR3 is TGTGCCAGTAGTAAGACTAGCGGATCCTACAATGAGCAGTTCTTC. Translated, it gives CASSKTSGSYNEQFF.

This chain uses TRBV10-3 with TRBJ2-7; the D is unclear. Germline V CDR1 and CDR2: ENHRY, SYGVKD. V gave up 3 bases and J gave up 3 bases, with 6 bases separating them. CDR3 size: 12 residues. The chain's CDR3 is CAISDTRYEQYF. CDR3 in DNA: TGTGCCATCAGTGATACCCGCTACGAGCAGTACTTC.